This T cell receptor beta chain was captured in a study of Graves' ophthalmopathy and Graves' hyperthyroidism. The J segment lost 0 bases and the V segment lost 4 bases, leaving 3 bases of the junction unmatched. The CDR3 runs 15 residues. CDR1 and CDR2 (germline): SGHRS, YFSETQ. This clonotype was counted many times. Its antigen is undetermined. Overall study findings and caveats: Prediction of ophthalmopathy progression reached about 70% sensitivity and approximately 73% specificity.

Transcripts of RNA were the source for amplifying TCR beta CDR3 regions. The library came from an HTBI-primed first-round RT-PCR and a second-round multiplex PCR. TCRdb ran MiXCR on the multiplex PCR reads and lists one entry per CDR3 protein. The sample holds around 600,000 distinct CDR3 sequences, roughly 39% seen once. All donors with ophthalmopathy were recorded as having moderate-to-severe activity, CAS ≥3, NOSPECS ≥4 and a duration under 3 months. Symptoms, serum thyroxine and TRAb, thyroid ultrasound, and orbital computed tomography formed the diagnostic basis. This TCR was recovered from an adult man with Graves' ophthalmopathy. The rearrangement joins TRBV5-1 to TRBJ1-3; 8 bases match TRBD1. Sequencing was done on a sample of peripheral blood. The chain's CDR3 is CASSATGGSGNTIYF. Written as DNA, the CDR3 is TGCGCCAGCAGCGCAACAGGGGGCTCTGGAAACACCATATATTTT.